What follows are 20 T cell receptor beta chains derived from one specimen sequenced in a study of regulatory T cells in long-lasting Graves disease. As to time point: newly diagnosed GD, antithyroid drugs for less than 3 months. The TCR library used RNA extracted from PBMCs. Both iRepertoire HTBI primers and Arm-PCR of CDR3 regions were used to build the TCR beta libraries. Via MiXCR, TCRdb re-called the multiplex PCR reads, giving one row per CDR3 protein. This sample yields under 400,000 distinct CDR3 sequences, of which 16% are seen a single time; roughly 30% belongs to the top ten. This same sample was also taken into another study, of T cells in Graves' hyperthyroidism and ophthalmopathy.

Sample: peripheral blood mononuclear cells (PBMCs), taken at new diagnosis, from a patient treated with antithyroid drugs. Source of these receptors: a man aged 40-49 years with Graves disease.

This clonotype was detected only a few times. J is TRBJ2-7 and V is TRBV5-6, with 8 positions matching TRBD1. J lost 7 bases, V lost 0 bases, and 15 bases had no gene match. Germline CDR1 SGHDT, CDR2 YYEEEE. The CDR3 has 17 amino acids. The CDR3, as DNA: TGTGCCAGCAGCTTGGACAGATACTACAGGGGGGCGAAAGAGCAGTACTTC. Translating gives CASSLDRYYRGAKEQYF.

This clonotype appeared a few times. The V and J genes are TRBV28 and TRBJ1-6; TRBD1 agrees at 10 bases. Germline V gene sequence: CDR1 MDHEN, CDR2 SYDVKM. With V trimmed by 3 bases and J by 1 base, 9 bases remained unmatched. This CDR3 comprises 19 residues. The CDR3 here is CASSLTGGGVGSYNSPLHF. The CDR3 DNA is TGTGCCAGCAGTTTGACAGGGGGCGGTGTGGGGTCCTATAATTCACCCCTCCACTTT.

This clonotype showed up just a few times. This rearrangement joins TRBV20-1 to TRBJ1-4, with a tentative D call TRBD1 (5 bases). CDR3 length equals 14 residues. Trimming removed 0 bases at V and 8 bases at J, with 13 bases between. From germline, CDR1 is DFQATT and CDR2 SNEGSKA (reference sequence). CDR3 DNA: TGCAGTGCTAGAGAGGACACGGTCGGCGAAAAACTGTTTTTT. It codes for CSAREDTVGEKLFF.

The J gene is TRBJ1-1, the V gene TRBV5-1; possible D gene TRBD1, 6 bases. The CDR3 has 11 amino acids. CDR1 SGHRS and CDR2 YFSETQ come from the germline V gene. V was shortened by 4 bases and J by 9 bases, with 10 bases between the two germline ends. The CDR3 here is CASSEQGKAFF. CDR3 DNA sequence: TGCGCCAGCAGCGAACAGGGTAAAGCTTTCTTT.

The chain uses TRBV12-3 or TRBV12-4 and TRBJ2-2; TRBD1 might be the D (5 bases). The CDR3 runs to 16 residues. V was clipped by 6 bases and J by 5 bases, with 19 bases between them. For the CDR3, the DNA is TGTGCCAGCAGGCCCTTCTGGGGCACAGTAACCGGGGAGCTGTTTTTT. It encodes CASRPFWGTVTGELFF.

This clonotype showed up many times. The CDR3 nucleotides read TGCGCCAGCAGCTTGACCAGGCCCGATGAGCAGTTCTTC. Translation: CASSLTRPDEQFF. The chain employs TRBV5-1 and TRBJ2-1; D remains ambiguous. The CDR3 extends over 13 amino acids. Trimming pared 1 base from V and 8 bases from J, leaving 10 bases between. The V gene's germline CDR1 is SGHRS and CDR2 YFSETQ.

This clonotype came up many times. V gene TRBV5-1 combines with J gene TRBJ2-3, with D hard to call. Trimming cost V 0 bases and J 4 bases, with 9 bases left between them. The CDR3 runs 14 residues. Germline V gene sequence: CDR1 SGHRS, CDR2 YFSETQ. DNA of the CDR3: TGCGCCAGCAGCTTGGGCAGGTCATCAGATACGCAGTATTTT. Protein: CASSLGRSSDTQYF.

Ten or more counts support this clonotype. The chain uses TRBV5-6 and TRBJ1-3; D is uncertain. The V end was cut by 4 bases, the J end by 4 bases, with 12 bases between. Germline lookup yields CDR1 SGHDT and CDR2 YYEEEE. This CDR3 comprises 14 residues. DNA of the CDR3: TGTGCCAGCAGCCTTTACTCCTCCGGAAACACCATATATTTT. Its translation: CASSLYSSGNTIYF. Looking up the rest from reference TRBV5-6 and TRBJ1-3 gives the full variable domain: DAGVTQSPTHLIKTRGQQVTLRCSPKSGHDTVSWYQQALGQGPQFIFQYYEEEERQRGNFPDRFSGHQFPNYSSELNVNALLLGDSALYLCASSLYSSGNTIYFGEGSWLTVV.

This clonotype was seen ten or more times. This chain links TRBV2 with TRBJ1-4; D not resolved. V lost 6 bases and J 0 bases, leaving 11 bases between the germline ends. This CDR3 spans 15 amino acids. CDR1 and CDR2 from the germline V gene are SNHLY and FYNNEI. The CDR3 protein is CASRRMGATNEKLFF. DNA of the CDR3: TGTGCCAGCAGGCGAATGGGAGCAACTAATGAAAAACTGTTTTTT.

This clonotype was seen at least ten times. The V call is TRBV18, the J call TRBJ2-1, with 8 bases lining up with TRBD2. V was clipped by 0 bases and J by 5 bases; unmatched bases: 6. Germline CDR1 is KGHSH and CDR2 is LQKENI. This CDR3 contains 16 residues. The DNA for the CDR3 is TGTGCCAGCTCACCACCAAAAGCGGGGGTAGACAATGAGCAGTTCTTC. Protein product: CASSPPKAGVDNEQFF.

Ten or more counts support this clonotype. This sequence joins TRBV7-2 and TRBJ2-3; possible D gene TRBD2, 6 bases. This CDR3 region has 15 residues. Looked up from germline, CDR1 is SGHTA and CDR2 is FQGNSA. The ends were cut back, 4 bases at V and 5 bases at J, with 16 bases in the middle. CDR3 region: CASSWAGHSGDTQYF. As DNA, the CDR3 is TGTGCCAGCAGCTGGGCGGGGCATAGCGGAGATACGCAGTATTTT.

The sample holds many counts of this clonotype. V usage is TRBV19 and J usage is TRBJ2-3, with 10 bases identical to TRBD1. Unmatched junction bases numbered 1, after V lost 3 bases and J lost 1 base. There are 15 residues in the CDR3. Germline loops: CDR1 LNHDA, CDR2 SQIVND (reference sequence). The CDR3 is CASSMGTGGTDTQYF. Written as DNA, the CDR3 is TGTGCCAGTAGTATGGGGACAGGGGGCACAGATACGCAGTATTTT.

This clonotype was picked up many times. V and J are TRBV10-3 and TRBJ2-1; TRBD2 agrees at 8 bases. This CDR3 is built from 15 residues. CDR1 is ENHRY, CDR2 SYGVKD, per germline. V was clipped by 3 bases and J by 7 bases; unmatched bases: 8. In nucleotides, the CDR3 is TGTGCCATCAGTGAACCGGGACTAGTATTGAATGAGCAGTTCTTC. This codes for CAISEPGLVLNEQFF.

This clonotype was seen many times. The J gene is TRBJ2-7, the V gene TRBV6-2 or TRBV6-3; TRBD1 agrees at 8 bases. Unmatched junction bases numbered 9, after V lost 1 base and J lost 4 bases. The germline V gene encodes CDR1 MNHEY and CDR2 SVGEGT. CDR3 length equals 16 residues. CDR3 DNA: TGTGCCAGCAGTTACTGGGTCGACAGGGGAGAGTACGAGCAGTACTTC. Amino acid sequence: CASSYWVDRGEYEQYF.

This clonotype was counted ten times or more. The V call is TRBV5-1, the J call TRBJ2-3, with a possible D match to TRBD2 (6 bases). V was pared by 0 bases and J by 8 bases, with 10 bases between. CDR1 is SGHRS, CDR2 YFSETQ, per germline. This CDR3 is 13 amino acids long. The CDR3 here is CASSLDPGATQYF. CDR3 bases: TGCGCCAGCAGCTTGGATCCGGGAGCTACGCAGTATTTT.

A note on this clonotype: A much more abundant neighbour one base away suggests this may be a read error. The CDR3 loop is CASYGASMITEAFF. Here the CDR3 DNA reads TGTGCCAGCTACGGGGCATCGATGATCACTGAAGCTTTCTTT. This chain connects TRBV28 to TRBJ1-1, with TRBD1 as a possible D gene (5 bases). V lost 8 bases to trimming and J lost 4 bases, with 17 bases between them. The CDR3 is 14 amino acids. Germline V CDR1 and CDR2: MDHEN, SYDVKM.

This clonotype was counted ten times or more. This chain joins TRBV7-6 and TRBJ1-1; 9 bases line up with TRBD1. Germline trimming cut 1 base from V and 5 bases from J; bases unmatched to any gene: 8. Germline CDR1 and CDR2: SGHVS and FNYEAQ. The CDR3 covers 16 residues. CDR3 amino acids: CASSLVPQGAVTEAFF. CDR3 bases: TGTGCCAGCAGCTTAGTTCCACAGGGGGCCGTAACTGAAGCTTTCTTT.

This clonotype was seen repeatedly, ten times or more. CDR3 sequence reads: CSASSDTVGSEQYF. The CDR3 DNA follows: TGCAGTGCTAGCTCGGACACCGTCGGTAGCGAGCAGTACTTC. V and J are TRBV20-1 and TRBJ2-7, with D perhaps matching TRBD1 (5 bases). Per the germline V gene, CDR1 is DFQATT and CDR2 is SNEGSKA (reference sequence). The V end was cut by 3 bases, the J end by 6 bases, with 18 bases between. CDR3 length: 14 amino acids.

This clonotype has at least ten counts. The V and J genes are TRBV18 and TRBJ2-7; 8 nucleotides match TRBD2. The length of the CDR3 is 15 residues. V lost 2 bases, J lost 2 bases, and 5 bases stayed unmatched. The germline V gene encodes CDR1 KGHSH and CDR2 LQKENI. The CDR3 sequence: CASSPGGSGAYEQYF. In DNA form, the CDR3 reads TGTGCCAGCTCACCAGGGGGTAGCGGGGCCTACGAGCAGTACTTC.

This clonotype was observed many times. The chain couples TRBV6-2 or TRBV6-3 to TRBJ2-3; a weak D match, TRBD1 (5 bases). Per germline, CDR1 MNHEY and CDR2 SVGEGT. There are 16 residues in the CDR3. With 0 bases removed from V and 3 bases from J, the gap between germline ends came to 13 bases. CDR3 amino acids: CASSYSVGRVTDTQYF. The CDR3 DNA sequence: TGTGCCAGCAGTTACTCGGTGGGCAGGGTTACAGATACGCAGTATTTT.